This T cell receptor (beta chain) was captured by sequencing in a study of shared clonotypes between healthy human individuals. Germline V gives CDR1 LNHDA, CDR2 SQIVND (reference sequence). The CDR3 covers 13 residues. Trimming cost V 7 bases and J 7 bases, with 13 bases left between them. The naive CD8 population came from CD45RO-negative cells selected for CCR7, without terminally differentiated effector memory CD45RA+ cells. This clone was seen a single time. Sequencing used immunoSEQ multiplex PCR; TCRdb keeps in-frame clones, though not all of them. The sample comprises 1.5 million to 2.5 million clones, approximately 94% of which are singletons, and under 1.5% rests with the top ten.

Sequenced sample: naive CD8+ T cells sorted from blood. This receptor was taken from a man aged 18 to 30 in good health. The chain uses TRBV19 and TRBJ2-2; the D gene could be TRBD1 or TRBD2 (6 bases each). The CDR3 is CASKGGHLGELFF. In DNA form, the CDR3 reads TGTGCCAGTAAGGGGGGACACCTCGGGGAGCTGTTTTTT. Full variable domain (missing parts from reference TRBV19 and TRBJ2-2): DGGITQSPKYLFRKEGQNVTLSCEQNLNHDAMYWYRQDPGQGLRLIYYSQIVNDFQKGDIAEGYSVSREKKESFPLTVTSAQKNPTAFYLCASKGGHLGELFFGEGSRLTVL.